Sequencing of this T cell receptor (beta chain) was carried out in a study of T cell responses to AZD1222 COVID-19 vaccine. Overall study results and limits: Nearly half of the spike-specific TCRs reportedly recognize variant regions that carry no mutations. Donors were mostly white British, more females; clonal diversity possibly underestimated.

Assay: immunoSEQ multiplex PCR; the TCRdb copy retains only in-frame clones and omits some. Of about 81,000 clones listed, 85% to 95% were seen once; the top ten hold around 10%. The CDR3 totals 15 residues. Germline V CDR1 and CDR2: SEHNR, FQNEAQ (reference sequence). V was shortened by 3 bases and J by 1 base, with 9 bases between the two germline ends. With respect to this clone: Antigen specificity is unknown.

This TCR was recovered from an adult who received the AZD1222 COVID-19 vaccine. This rearrangement joins TRBV7-9 to TRBJ2-2; possibly TRBD1 for D (6 bases). Specimen: peripheral blood, collected 28 days after the second AZD1222 dose. The CDR3 DNA sequence: TGTGCCAGCAGCTTCGAACAGGGGAACACCGGGGAGCTGTTTTTT. Translation: CASSFEQGNTGELFF.